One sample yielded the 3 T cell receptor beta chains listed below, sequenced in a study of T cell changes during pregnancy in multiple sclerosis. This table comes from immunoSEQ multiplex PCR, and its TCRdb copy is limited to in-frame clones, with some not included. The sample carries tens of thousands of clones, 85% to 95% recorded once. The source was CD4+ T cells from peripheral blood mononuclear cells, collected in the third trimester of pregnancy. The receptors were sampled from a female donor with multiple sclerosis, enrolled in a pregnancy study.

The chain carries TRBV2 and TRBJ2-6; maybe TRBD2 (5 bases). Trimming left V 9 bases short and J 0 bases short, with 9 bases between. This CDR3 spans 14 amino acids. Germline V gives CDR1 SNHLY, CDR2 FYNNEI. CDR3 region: CASLATSGANVLTF. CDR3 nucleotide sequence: TGTGCCAGTCTAGCTACCTCTGGGGCCAACGTCCTGACTTTC.

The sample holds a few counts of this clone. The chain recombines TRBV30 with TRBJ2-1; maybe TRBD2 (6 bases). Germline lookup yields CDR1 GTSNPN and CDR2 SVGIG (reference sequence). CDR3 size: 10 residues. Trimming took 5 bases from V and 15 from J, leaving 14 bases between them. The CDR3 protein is CAWDREKTFF. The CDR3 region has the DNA TGTGCCTGGGACCGGGAGAAAACGTTCTTC.

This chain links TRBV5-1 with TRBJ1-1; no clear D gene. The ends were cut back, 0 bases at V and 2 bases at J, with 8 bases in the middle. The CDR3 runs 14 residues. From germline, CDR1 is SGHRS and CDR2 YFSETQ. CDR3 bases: TGCGCCAGCAGCTTGGGGCTTGGTAACACTGAAGCTTTCTTT. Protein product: CASSLGLGNTEAFF.